This T cell receptor beta chain was sequenced during a study of T-cell reconstitution after alpha-beta-depleted transplantation in children. The ends were cut back, 5 bases at V and 4 bases at J, with 21 bases in the middle. The CDR3 runs to 16 residues. The germline V gene has CDR1 LNHNV and CDR2 YYDKDF (reference sequence). Preparation of the TCRbeta library used unique molecular identifiers. From the PCR reads, TCRdb called clonotypes with MiXCR, one entry per CDR3 protein. The sample holds some 500,000 distinct CDR3 sequences, about 33% seen once. The rearrangement links TRBV15 to TRBJ2-7, with D possibly called TRBD1 or TRBD2 (5 bases each). This specimen consisted of PBMCs from the stem cell graft donor, obtained from the stem cell graft. The receptor comes from a human donor who donated a stem cell graft to a child with aplastic anemia. The CDR3 region has the DNA TGTGCCACCAGCGGGGGTAACGGCAGGGATCGATACGAGCAGTACTTC. Its translation: CATSGGNGRDRYEQYF. The entire variable domain, with the rest obtained from reference TRBV15 and TRBJ2-7, is as follows: DAMVIQNPRYQVTQFGKPVTLSCSQTLNHNVMYWYQQKSSQAPKLLFHYYDKDFNNEADTPDNFQSRRPNTSFCFLDIRSPGLGDTAMYLCATSGGNGRDRYEQYFGPGTRLTVT.